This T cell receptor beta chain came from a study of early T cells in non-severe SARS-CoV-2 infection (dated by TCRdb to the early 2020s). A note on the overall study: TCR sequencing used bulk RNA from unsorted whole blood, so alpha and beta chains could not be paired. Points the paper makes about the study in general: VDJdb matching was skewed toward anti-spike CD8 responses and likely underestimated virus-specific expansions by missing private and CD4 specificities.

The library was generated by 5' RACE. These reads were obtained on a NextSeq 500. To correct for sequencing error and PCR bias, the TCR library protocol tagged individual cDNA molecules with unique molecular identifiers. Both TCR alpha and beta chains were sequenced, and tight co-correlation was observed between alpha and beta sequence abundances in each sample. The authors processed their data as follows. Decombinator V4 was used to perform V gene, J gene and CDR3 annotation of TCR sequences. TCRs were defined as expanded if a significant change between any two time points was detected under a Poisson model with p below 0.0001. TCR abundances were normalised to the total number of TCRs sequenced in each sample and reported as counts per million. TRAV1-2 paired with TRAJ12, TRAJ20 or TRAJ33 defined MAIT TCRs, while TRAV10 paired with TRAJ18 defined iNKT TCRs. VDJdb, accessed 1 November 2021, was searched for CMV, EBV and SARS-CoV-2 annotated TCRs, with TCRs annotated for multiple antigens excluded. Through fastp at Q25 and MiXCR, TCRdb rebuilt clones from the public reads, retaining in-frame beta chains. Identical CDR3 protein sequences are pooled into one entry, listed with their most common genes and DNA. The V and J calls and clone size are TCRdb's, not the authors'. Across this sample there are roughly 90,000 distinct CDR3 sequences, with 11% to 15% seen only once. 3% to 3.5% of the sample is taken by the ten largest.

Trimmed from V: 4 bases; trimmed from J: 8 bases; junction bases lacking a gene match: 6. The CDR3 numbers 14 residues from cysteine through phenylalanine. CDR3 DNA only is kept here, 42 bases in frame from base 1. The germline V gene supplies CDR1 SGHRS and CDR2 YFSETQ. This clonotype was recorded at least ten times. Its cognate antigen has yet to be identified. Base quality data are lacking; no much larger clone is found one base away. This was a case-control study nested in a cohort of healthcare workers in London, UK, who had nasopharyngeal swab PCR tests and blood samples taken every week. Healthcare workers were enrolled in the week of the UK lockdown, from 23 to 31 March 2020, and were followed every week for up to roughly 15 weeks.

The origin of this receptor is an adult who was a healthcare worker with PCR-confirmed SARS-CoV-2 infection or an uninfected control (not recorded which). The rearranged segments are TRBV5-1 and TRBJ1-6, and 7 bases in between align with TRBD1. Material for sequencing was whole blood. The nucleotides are TGCGCCAGCAGCAGGGAACAGGGGCATTCACCCCTCCACTTT. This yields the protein CASSREQGHSPLHF.